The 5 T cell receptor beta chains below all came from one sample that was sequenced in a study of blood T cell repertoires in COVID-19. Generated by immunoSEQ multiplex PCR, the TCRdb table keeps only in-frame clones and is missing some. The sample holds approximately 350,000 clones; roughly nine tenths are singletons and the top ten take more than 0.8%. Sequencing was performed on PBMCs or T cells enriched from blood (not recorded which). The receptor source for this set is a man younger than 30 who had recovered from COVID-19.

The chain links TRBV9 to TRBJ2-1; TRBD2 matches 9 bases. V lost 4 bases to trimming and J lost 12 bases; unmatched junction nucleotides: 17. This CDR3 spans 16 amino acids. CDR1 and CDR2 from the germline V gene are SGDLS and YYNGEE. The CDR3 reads CASSPEPGLAGGGQFF. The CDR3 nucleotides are TGTGCCAGCAGCCCAGAGCCGGGACTAGCCGGAGGGGGGCAGTTCTTC. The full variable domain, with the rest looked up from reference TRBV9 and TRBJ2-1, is DSGVTQTPKHLITATGQRVTLRCSPRSGDLSVYWYQQSLDQGLQFLIQYYNGEERAKGNILERFSAQQFPDLHSELNLSSLELGDSALYFCASSPEPGLAGGGQFFGPGTRLTVL.

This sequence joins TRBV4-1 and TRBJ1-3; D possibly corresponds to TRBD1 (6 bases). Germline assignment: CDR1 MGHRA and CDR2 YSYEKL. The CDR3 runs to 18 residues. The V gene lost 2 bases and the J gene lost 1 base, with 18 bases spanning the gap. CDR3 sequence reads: CASSQRHNQGGSGNTIYF. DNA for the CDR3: TGCGCCAGCAGCCAACGACACAACCAAGGGGGTTCTGGAAACACCATATATTTT.

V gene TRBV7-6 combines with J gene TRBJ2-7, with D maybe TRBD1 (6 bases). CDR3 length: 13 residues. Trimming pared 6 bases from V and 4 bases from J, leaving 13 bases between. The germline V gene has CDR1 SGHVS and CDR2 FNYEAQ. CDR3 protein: CASSGQNLYEQYF. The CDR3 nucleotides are TGTGCCAGCAGTGGACAGAATCTTTACGAGCAGTACTTC.

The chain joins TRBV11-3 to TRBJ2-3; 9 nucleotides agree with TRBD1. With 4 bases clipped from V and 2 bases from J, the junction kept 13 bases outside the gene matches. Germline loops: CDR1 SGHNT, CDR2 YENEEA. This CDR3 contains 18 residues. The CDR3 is CASSSGQGIVPITDTQYF. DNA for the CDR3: TGTGCCAGCAGCTCGGGACAGGGAATTGTTCCCATCACAGATACGCAGTATTTT.

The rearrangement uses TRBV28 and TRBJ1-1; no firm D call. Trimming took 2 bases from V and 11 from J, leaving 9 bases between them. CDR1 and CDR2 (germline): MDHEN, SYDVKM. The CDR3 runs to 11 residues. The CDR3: CASSLLYQAFF. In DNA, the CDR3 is TGTGCCAGCAGTTTACTTTACCAGGCTTTCTTT.